The clone carrying this TCR beta chain was observed many times. Its antigen is still unknown. TCRdb reprocessed the multiplex PCR reads with MiXCR, giving one entry per CDR3 protein. Of some 170,000 distinct CDR3 sequences in the sample, approximately 30% are singletons; the top ten hold approximately 3.9%. Per the germline V gene, CDR1 is MNHEY and CDR2 is SVGEGT. Deletions cut 6 bases from V and 12 bases from J, with 15 bases between. The length of the CDR3 is 13 residues. This record comes from a study of breast tumors, draining lymph nodes, adjacent tissues. General observations from the study: Tumor repertoires ranked between lymph nodes and nontumor tissue in diversity, with V and J gene preferences. Tumor T cell lymph node origin was a supported hypothesis, not proven. Tumor and nontumor repertoires were significantly more similar in luminal-like than in basal-like breast cancer.

Breast cancer patients provided tissue from their axillary draining lymph nodes. The V gene is TRBV6-2 or TRBV6-3, the J gene TRBJ1-6; D perhaps matches TRBD1 (5 bases). The sequenced sample consisted of axillary lymph node tissue. This TCR was recovered from a female donor with breast cancer. Some clones in this sample may be carry-over from other donors' samples. The CDR3 sequence is CASSNPTVRPLHF. The CDR3 coding sequence is TGTGCCAGCAGCAACCCGACAGTTAGACCCCTCCACTTT.